The sequence of this T cell receptor beta chain was determined in a study of vaccination and CD4 T cells after COVID-19. Looking at the study overall: From HCoV-229E, HCoV-OC43, HCoV-NL63 and SARS-CoV-2, overlapping spike peptides were used to stimulate the cells.

The V end lost 6 bases, the J end lost 2 bases, and 15 bases lay between the germline ends. There are 14 residues in the CDR3. Germline CDR1 and CDR2: DFQATT and SNEGSKA (reference sequence). An Oncomine TCR Beta short-read assay was used to sequence the DNA from cultured CD4+ T cells. Investigators obtained genomic DNA by extraction from cultured CD4+ T cells. A single record per CDR3 protein comes from TCRdb applying MiXCR to the PCR reads. The sample lists under 15,000 distinct CDR3 sequences, 50% to 65% occurring once. The table lists this clonotype with a few counts. The antigen remains undetermined. As for treatment: roughly 10-day PBMC culture with coronavirus spike peptide pools or control peptides (ViraFEST assay).

This chain joins TRBV20-1 and TRBJ2-3; D is perhaps TRBD2 (6 bases). Sequencing used CD4+ T cells from blood, cultured in vitro. The TCR was taken from a human donor who had recovered from COVID-19. The CDR3 DNA reads as TGCAGTGCGATCCGGGACTTACACACAGATACGCAGTATTTT. Translating it yields CSAIRDLHTDTQYF.